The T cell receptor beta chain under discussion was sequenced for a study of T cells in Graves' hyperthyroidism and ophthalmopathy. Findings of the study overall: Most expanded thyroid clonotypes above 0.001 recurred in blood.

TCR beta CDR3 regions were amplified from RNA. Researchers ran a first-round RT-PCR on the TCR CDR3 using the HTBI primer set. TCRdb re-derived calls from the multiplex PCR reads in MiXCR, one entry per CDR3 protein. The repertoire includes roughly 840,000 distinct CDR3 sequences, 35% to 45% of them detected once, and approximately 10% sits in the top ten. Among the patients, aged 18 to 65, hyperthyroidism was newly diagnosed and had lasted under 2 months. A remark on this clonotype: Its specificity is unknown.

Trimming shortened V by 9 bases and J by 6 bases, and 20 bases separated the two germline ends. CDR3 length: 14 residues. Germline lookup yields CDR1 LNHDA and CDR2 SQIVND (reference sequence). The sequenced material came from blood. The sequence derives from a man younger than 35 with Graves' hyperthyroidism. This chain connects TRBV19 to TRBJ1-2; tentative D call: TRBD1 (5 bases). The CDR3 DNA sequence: TGTGCCAGCAATGGGGGGGTACGTGCGGATGGCTACACCTTC. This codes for CASNGGVRADGYTF. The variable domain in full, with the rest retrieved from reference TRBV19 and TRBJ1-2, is DGGITQSPKYLFRKEGQNVTLSCEQNLNHDAMYWYRQDPGQGLRLIYYSQIVNDFQKGDIAEGYSVSREKKESFPLTVTSAQKNPTAFYLCASNGGVRADGYTFGSGTRLTVV.